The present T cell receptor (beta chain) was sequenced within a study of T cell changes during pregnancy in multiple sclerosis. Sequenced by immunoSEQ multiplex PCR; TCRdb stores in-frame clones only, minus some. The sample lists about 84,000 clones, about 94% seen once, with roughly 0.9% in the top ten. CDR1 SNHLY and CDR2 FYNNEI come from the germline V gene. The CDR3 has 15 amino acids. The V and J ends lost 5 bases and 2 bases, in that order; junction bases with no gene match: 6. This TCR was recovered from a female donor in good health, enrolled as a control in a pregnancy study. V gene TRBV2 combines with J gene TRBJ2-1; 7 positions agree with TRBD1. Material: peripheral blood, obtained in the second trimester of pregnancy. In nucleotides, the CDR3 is TGTGCCAGCAGTCGAGACAGGGAAACCTACAATGAGCAGTTCTTC. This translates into CASSRDRETYNEQFF.